This TCR beta chain appears in the sequencing data of a study of cytomegalovirus exposure and HLA in healthy donors. CDR3 length: 15 residues. The germline gives CDR1 SGHTA, CDR2 FQGNSA. Trimming took 4 bases from V and 6 from J; bases not matched to a gene: 8. In its sample, this clone was seen a few times. Its target is unknown. Use of 60 Vbeta and 13 Jbeta primers characterized the PCR. Here immunoSEQ multiplex PCR was the method, and the copy in TCRdb shows in-frame clones only, minus some. The sample contains around 90,000 clones, about 68% of which appear only once. Study-level findings and limits: Prediction of most subjects' HLA-A and HLA-B alleles by TCR beta sequences was reportedly accurate.

This clonotype originated in a human donor in good health. The chain recombines TRBV7-2 with TRBJ1-2; 10 positions match TRBD1. Sequencing was performed on PBMCs. CDR3 DNA sequence: TGTGCCAGCAGCTCCACCGGGACAGGGGCTGATGGCTACACCTTC. This codes for CASSSTGTGADGYTF.